This T cell receptor beta chain is drawn from a study of early T cells in non-severe SARS-CoV-2 infection. In the study overall: The study sequenced bulk RNA from unsorted whole blood, with chains unpaired.

Findings and limits, study-wide: Comparison of clonotypes with VDJdb favored anti-spike CD8 responses while missing private and CD4 specificities.

Unique molecular identifiers were added to individual cDNA molecules. TCRdb re-analysed the 5' RACE reads in MiXCR, keeping a single row per CDR3 protein. The sample contains approximately 26,000 distinct CDR3 sequences, roughly 5.1% of which appear only once. In this sample, this clonotype turned up many times. Its antigen is not known. The TCR comes from an adult who was a healthcare worker with PCR-confirmed SARS-CoV-2 infection or an uninfected control (not recorded which). Sequences were obtained from whole blood.

The CDR3 here is CASSANSPLHF. CDR3 sequence (DNA): TGTGCCAGCTCGGCTAATTCACCCCTCCACTTT. The V gene is TRBV6-6, the J gene TRBJ1-6; D is uncertain. CDR1 and CDR2 (germline): MNHNY, SVGAGI (reference sequence). The ends were cut back, 8 bases at V and 6 bases at J, with 5 bases in the middle. The CDR3 loop spans 11 amino acids.